The clone carrying this T cell receptor (beta chain) has a count of ten or more. Its antigen is as yet unknown. TCR beta CDR3 regions were amplified from RNA transcripts. HTBI primers were used for first-round RT-PCR of the TCR CDR3. TCRdb independently ran MiXCR on the multiplex PCR reads; one entry per CDR3 protein. The table records a few hundred thousand distinct CDR3 sequences, around 46% of them present only once. The data were obtained in a study of T cells in Graves' hyperthyroidism and ophthalmopathy. Study-level results: The majority of expanded thyroid clonotypes above 0.001 also appeared in blood. For ophthalmopathy, model prediction preceded onset by a median about 6.2 months. Using 13 V-J features, a model discriminated ophthalmopathy from stable hyperthyroidism.

Stability of Graves' hyperthyroidism was defined as absent ophthalmopathy progression within 18 months. Losses at the gene ends were 4 bases for V and 8 bases for J; bases not matched to a gene: 7. This CDR3 contains 14 residues. The germline gives CDR1 SGHVS, CDR2 FQNEAQ. The receptor was isolated from a woman younger than 30 with Graves' hyperthyroidism. The sequencing sample was made of peripheral blood or thyroid tissue (not recorded which). This rearrangement joins TRBV7-8 to TRBJ1-2, with 10 bases that match TRBD1. CDR3 nucleotides: TGTGCCAGCAGCTCAGACAGGGGGCTTGAAGGCTACACCTTC. Its translation: CASSSDRGLEGYTF.